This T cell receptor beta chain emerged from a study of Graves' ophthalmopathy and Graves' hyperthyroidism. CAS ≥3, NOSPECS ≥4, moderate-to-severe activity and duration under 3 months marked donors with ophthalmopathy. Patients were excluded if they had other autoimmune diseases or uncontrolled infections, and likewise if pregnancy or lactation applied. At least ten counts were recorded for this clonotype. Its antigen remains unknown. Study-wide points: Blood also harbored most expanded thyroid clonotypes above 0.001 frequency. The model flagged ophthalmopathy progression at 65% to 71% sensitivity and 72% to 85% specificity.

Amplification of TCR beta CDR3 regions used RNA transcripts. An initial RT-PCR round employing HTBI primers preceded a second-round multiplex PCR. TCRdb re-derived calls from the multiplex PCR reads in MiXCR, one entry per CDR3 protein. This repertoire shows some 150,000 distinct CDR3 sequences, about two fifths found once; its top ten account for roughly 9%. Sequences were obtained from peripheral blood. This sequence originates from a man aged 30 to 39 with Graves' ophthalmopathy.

The CDR3 region has the DNA TGTGCCAGCAGTGTGGGGGCTGGTGGCTACACCTTC. Residues: CASSVGAGGYTF. The J gene is TRBJ1-2, the V gene TRBV25-1, with D maybe TRBD1 (6 bases). Trimming took 4 bases from V and 7 from J, leaving 10 bases between them. Germline CDR1 is MGHDK and CDR2 is SYGVNS. The CDR3 length is 12 residues.